The entry that follows covers one T cell receptor (beta chain) sequence. Germline CDR1 GTSNPN, CDR2 SVGIG (reference sequence). The CDR3 is made up of 14 amino acids. J was trimmed by 2 bases and V by 2 bases; bases with no gene match: 5. This sample was taken from a study of blood T cell repertoires in COVID-19. Study-level background: From T cells, B-cell-depleted T cells, or PBMCs came the material, which was cDNA or gDNA.

Libraries were prepared by immunoSEQ multiplex PCR; TCRdb keeps only in-frame clonotypes and omits some of them. The sample yields about 300,000 clones, about nine tenths seen once. The chain recombines TRBV30 with TRBJ2-5, with 7 bases lining up with TRBD2. The source is a man aged 30-40 years who had recovered from COVID-19. Sequencing input: PBMCs or T cells enriched from blood (not recorded which). The CDR3, as DNA: TGTGCCTGGAGTTTGGGGGGGACTCAAGAGACCCAGTACTTC. This translates into CAWSLGGTQETQYF. The variable domain in full, with the rest retrieved from reference TRBV30 and TRBJ2-5, is SQTIHQWPATLVQPVGSPLSLECTVEGTSNPNLYWYRQAAGRGLQLLFYSVGIGQISSEVPQNLSASRPQDRQFILSSKKLLLSDSGFYLCAWSLGGTQETQYFGPGTRLLVL.